The 6 T cell receptor beta chains below all came from one sample that was sequenced in a study of blood T cell repertoires in COVID-19. Assay used: immunoSEQ multiplex PCR; TCRdb lists only in-frame clones, some missing. The sample yields 160,000 or so clones, approximately 84% seen once. The specimen was PBMCs or T cells enriched from blood (not recorded which). The receptors shown here come from a woman aged 40 to 55 with acute COVID-19.

This clone occurred once. The V gene is TRBV7-3, the J gene TRBJ2-1; TRBD2 matches 10 bases. This CDR3 region has 18 residues. Germline V gene data show CDR1 as SGHTA and CDR2 as FQGTGA. The V gene end was trimmed by 5 bases and the J gene end by 0 bases; junction bases not matched to a gene: 10. The CDR3 spells CASSPIGLAEYSYNEQFF. Written as DNA, the CDR3 is TGTGCCAGCAGCCCCATAGGACTAGCGGAGTACTCCTACAATGAGCAGTTCTTC.

This clone was seen ten or more times. The V gene is TRBV2, the J gene TRBJ2-1, with D maybe TRBD2 (6 bases). This CDR3 has 13 amino acids. Germline CDR1 and CDR2: SNHLY and FYNNEI. V was cut by 6 bases and J by 6 bases, with 12 bases left in between. CDR3 loop: CASRGDSINEQFF. CDR3 coding DNA: TGTGCCAGCAGAGGGGACTCGATCAATGAGCAGTTCTTC.

Here the CDR3 reads CASQLGSGPQETQYF. The CDR3 DNA sequence: TGTGCCAGCCAATTAGGTAGCGGGCCACAAGAGACCCAGTACTTC. The chain employs TRBV3-1 (or the pseudogene TRBV3-2) and TRBJ2-5; 7 bases fit TRBD2. Unmatched junction bases numbered 11, after V lost 8 bases and J lost 2 bases. This CDR3 has 15 amino acids. Germline lookup yields CDR1 LGHDT and CDR2 YNNKEL (reference sequence).

The genes are TRBV15 and TRBJ2-1; 9 nucleotides align to TRBD1. CDR3 length equals 22 residues. The junction had 27 bases not matched to a gene; V was cut back by 4 bases and J by 5 bases. The germline V gene has CDR1 LNHNV and CDR2 YYDKDF (reference sequence). The CDR3 DNA reads TGTGCCACCAGCATACGTCGTCGCGGACAGGGGCTTCCGTGGACCTCGGACAATGAGCAGTTCTTC. It is translated as CATSIRRRGQGLPWTSDNEQFF.

This rearrangement joins TRBV27 to TRBJ1-1, with D perhaps TRBD1 (6 bases). The CDR3 contains 14 residues. Germline V gene sequence: CDR1 MNHEY, CDR2 SMNVEV (reference sequence). V lost 6 bases and J lost 5, with 16 bases in between. The CDR3 DNA sequence: TGTGCCAGCAGCCCTACAGGGAGGGGGACTGAAGCTTTCTTT. Its protein is CASSPTGRGTEAFF.

The chain couples TRBV6-4 to TRBJ2-3, with D possibly matching TRBD2 (6 bases). Germline assignment: CDR1 MRHNA and CDR2 SNTAGT. V was cut by 4 bases and J by 2 bases, with 13 bases left in between. CDR3 length equals 15 residues. The CDR3 DNA follows: TGTGCCAGCAGTGTGGGAGGTACTCACACAGATACGCAGTATTTT. Its protein product is CASSVGGTHTDTQYF.